One and the same sample provided the 7 T cell receptor beta chains below, sequenced in a study of T-cell reconstitution after alpha-beta-depleted transplantation in children. A TCRbeta library incorporating unique molecular identifiers was prepared. TCRdb re-derived calls from the PCR reads in MiXCR, one entry per CDR3 protein. The sample yields roughly 100,000 distinct CDR3 sequences, under 7% seen once. Sample: PBMCs, mostly from graft donor cells, taken 60 days after TCRalphabeta/CD19-depleted stem cell transplant. The receptors come from a female patient aged 2-15 years who had a stem cell transplant for Fanconi anemia, so the T cells may come from the graft donor.

This clonotype was detected only a few times. V is TRBV28 and J is TRBJ1-1; 9 bases map to TRBD1. V was pared by 9 bases and J by 7 bases, with 9 bases of the junction left unmatched. The CDR3 contains 13 residues. The germline V gene encodes CDR1 MDHEN and CDR2 SYDVKM. The CDR3 here is CASCLHRGLEAFF. The CDR3 DNA sequence: TGTGCCAGTTGCCTACACAGGGGGCTTGAAGCTTTCTTT.

This clonotype was seen repeatedly, ten times or more. The gene calls are TRBV5-1 and TRBJ1-3; D might be TRBD1 (6 bases). The CDR3 length is 14 residues. The V and J ends lost 0 bases and 9 bases respectively, with 13 bases between them. Germline values: CDR1 SGHRS, CDR2 YFSETQ. CDR3 loop: CASSLGAFRGTIYF. The CDR3 DNA reads as TGCGCCAGCAGCTTGGGCGCTTTCAGGGGCACCATATATTTT.

J is TRBJ1-5 and V is TRBV12-3 or TRBV12-4; D is undetermined. V was pared by 2 bases and J by 0 bases, with 11 bases between. The CDR3 sequence is 16 residues long. The CDR3, as DNA: TGTGCCAGCAGTTTAAGGGCAGCATATAGCAATCAGCCCCAGCATTTT. Amino acids: CASSLRAAYSNQPQHF.

This clonotype was recorded at least ten times. V gene TRBV7-8 combines with J gene TRBJ2-1; 9 positions match TRBD2. Germline assignment: CDR1 SGHVS and CDR2 FQNEAQ. This CDR3 has 16 residues. J was trimmed by 8 bases and V by 2 bases; bases with no gene match: 10. This CDR3 reads CASSLISSGRRDEQFF. The CDR3 DNA is TGTGCCAGCAGCTTAATAAGCAGCGGGAGGCGCGATGAGCAGTTCTTC.

The rearrangement uses TRBV5-1 and TRBJ2-1, with TRBD1 matching over 8 bases. V dropped 4 bases and J dropped 7; count of bases not matched to a gene: 16. The CDR3 extends over 17 amino acids. Germline lookup yields CDR1 SGHRS and CDR2 YFSETQ. The CDR3 spells CASSLHWTGIAKNEQFF. The CDR3 DNA is TGCGCCAGCAGCCTCCACTGGACAGGGATCGCCAAAAATGAGCAGTTCTTC. Full variable domain (outside the CDR3, taken from reference TRBV5-1 and TRBJ2-1): KAGVTQTPRYLIKTRGQQVTLSCSPISGHRSVSWYQQTPGQGLQFLFEYFSETQRNKGNFPGRFSGRQFSNSRSEMNVSTLELGDSALYLCASSLHWTGIAKNEQFFGPGTRLTVL.

Ten or more counts support this clonotype. The rearrangement links TRBV28 to TRBJ2-5, with 9 bases aligning to TRBD2. CDR1 and CDR2 (germline): MDHEN, SYDVKM. The V segment lost 2 bases and the J segment 5 bases; nucleotides outside the gene matches: 6. The CDR3 length is 15 residues. CDR3 in amino acids: CASSLGGGAGETQYF. CDR3 in DNA: TGTGCCAGCAGTTTAGGCGGGGGGGCCGGCGAGACCCAGTACTTC.

This clonotype has ten or more counts. The chain has TRBV12-3 or TRBV12-4 and TRBJ2-3; 9 bases fit TRBD1. This CDR3 comprises 16 residues. Trimming cost V 5 bases and J 1 base; bases outside gene matches: 7. The chain's CDR3 is CASSPLDRGRTDTQYF. CDR3 in DNA: TGTGCCAGCAGTCCCCTGGACAGGGGCCGCACAGATACGCAGTATTTT.